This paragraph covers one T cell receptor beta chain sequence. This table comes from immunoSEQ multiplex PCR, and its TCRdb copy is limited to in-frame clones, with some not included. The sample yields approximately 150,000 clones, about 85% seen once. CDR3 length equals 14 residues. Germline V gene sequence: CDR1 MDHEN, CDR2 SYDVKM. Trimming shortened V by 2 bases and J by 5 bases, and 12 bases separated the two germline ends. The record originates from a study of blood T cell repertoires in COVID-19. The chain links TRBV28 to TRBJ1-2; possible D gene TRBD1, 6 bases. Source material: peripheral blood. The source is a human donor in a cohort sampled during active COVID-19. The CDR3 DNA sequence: TGTGCCAGCAGTTTAGGGCAGGGGAAGTATGGCTACACCTTC. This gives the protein CASSLGQGKYGYTF.